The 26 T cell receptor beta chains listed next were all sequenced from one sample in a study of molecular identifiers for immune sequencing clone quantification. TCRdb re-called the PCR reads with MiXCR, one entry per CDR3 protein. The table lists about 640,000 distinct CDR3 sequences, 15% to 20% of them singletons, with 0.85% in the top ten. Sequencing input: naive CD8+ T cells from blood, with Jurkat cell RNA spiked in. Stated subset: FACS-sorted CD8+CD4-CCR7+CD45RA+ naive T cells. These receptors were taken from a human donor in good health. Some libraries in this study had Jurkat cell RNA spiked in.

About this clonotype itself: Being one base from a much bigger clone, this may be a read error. The CDR3 loop is CASSLEEDRPQHF. Here the CDR3 DNA reads TGTGCCAGCAGCTTAGAGGAGGATCGGCCCCAGCATTTT. The chain links TRBV7-6 to TRBJ1-5; D not certain. V was trimmed by 1 base and J by 9 bases, leaving 10 bases between them. Germline lookup yields CDR1 SGHVS and CDR2 FNYEAQ. CDR3 length: 13 residues.

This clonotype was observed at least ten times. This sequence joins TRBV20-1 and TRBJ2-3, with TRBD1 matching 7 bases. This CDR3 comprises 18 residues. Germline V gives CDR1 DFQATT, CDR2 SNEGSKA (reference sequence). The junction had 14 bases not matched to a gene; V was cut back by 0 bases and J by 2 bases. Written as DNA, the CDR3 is TGCAGTGCTAGAGATCTCGTCCCCCGACAGGGATCCACAGATACGCAGTATTTT. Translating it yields CSARDLVPRQGSTDTQYF.

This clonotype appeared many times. This chain's CDR3 is CSARDDRGNSYEQYF. CDR3 coding DNA: TGCAGTGCTCGGGATGACAGGGGTAACTCCTACGAGCAGTACTTC. The chain couples TRBV20-1 to TRBJ2-7; 8 nucleotides match TRBD1. Germline CDR1 DFQATT, CDR2 SNEGSKA (reference sequence). The junction had 9 bases not matched to a gene; V was cut back by 5 bases and J by 0 bases. This CDR3 is 15 amino acids long.

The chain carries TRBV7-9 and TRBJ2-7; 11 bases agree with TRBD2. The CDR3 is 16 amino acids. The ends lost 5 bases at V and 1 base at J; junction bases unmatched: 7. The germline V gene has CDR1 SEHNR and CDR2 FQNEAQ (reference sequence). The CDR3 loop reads CASSALLAGGSYEQYF. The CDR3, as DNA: TGTGCCAGCAGCGCCCTGCTAGCGGGGGGATCCTACGAGCAGTACTTC.

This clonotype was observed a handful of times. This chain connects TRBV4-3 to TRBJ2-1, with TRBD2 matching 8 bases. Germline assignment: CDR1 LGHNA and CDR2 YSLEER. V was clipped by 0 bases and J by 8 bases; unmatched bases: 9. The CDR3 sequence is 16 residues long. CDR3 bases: TGCGCCAGCAGCCAAGATCTGGGCGGGGGGCGGTATGAGCAGTTCTTC. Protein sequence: CASSQDLGGGRYEQFF.

In DNA, the CDR3 is TGCGCCAGCAGCCAAGATGGGAGGGTCTCCCTCAATGAGCAGTTCTTC. This codes for CASSQDGRVSLNEQFF. V gene TRBV4-3 combines with J gene TRBJ2-1; TRBD2 matches 7 bases. In germline, CDR1 is LGHNA, CDR2 YSLEER. V gave up 0 bases and J gave up 6 bases; unmatched junction bases: 8. The CDR3 consists of 16 residues.

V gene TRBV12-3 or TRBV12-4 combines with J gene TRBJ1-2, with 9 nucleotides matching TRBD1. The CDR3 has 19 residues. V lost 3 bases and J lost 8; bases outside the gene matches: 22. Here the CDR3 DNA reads TGTGCCAGCAGTTTCACCCTACCATACAGGGGGCGCTCCCCAATGGGCTACACCTTC. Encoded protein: CASSFTLPYRGRSPMGYTF.

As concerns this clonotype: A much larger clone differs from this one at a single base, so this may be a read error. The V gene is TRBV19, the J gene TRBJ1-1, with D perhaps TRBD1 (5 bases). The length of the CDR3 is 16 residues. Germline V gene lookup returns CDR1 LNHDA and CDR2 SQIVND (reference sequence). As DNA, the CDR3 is TGTGCCAGTAGTATTAGGTGGGGCGCCGTGAACGCTGAAGCTTTCTTT. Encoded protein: CASSIRWGAVNAEAFF.

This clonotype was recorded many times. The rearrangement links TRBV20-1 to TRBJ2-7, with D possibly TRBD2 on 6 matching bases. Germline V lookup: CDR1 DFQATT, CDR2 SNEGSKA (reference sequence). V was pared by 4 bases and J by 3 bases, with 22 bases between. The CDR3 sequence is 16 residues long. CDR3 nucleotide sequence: TGCAGTGCTAACAGCCGGGACGATCAGCGGGTCTACGAGCAGTACTTC. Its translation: CSANSRDDQRVYEQYF.

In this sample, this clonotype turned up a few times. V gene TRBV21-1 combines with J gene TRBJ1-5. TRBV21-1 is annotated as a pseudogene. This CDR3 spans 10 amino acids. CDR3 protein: CASPTLPQHF. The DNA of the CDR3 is TGTGCCAGCCCCACCCTGCCCCAGCATTTT.

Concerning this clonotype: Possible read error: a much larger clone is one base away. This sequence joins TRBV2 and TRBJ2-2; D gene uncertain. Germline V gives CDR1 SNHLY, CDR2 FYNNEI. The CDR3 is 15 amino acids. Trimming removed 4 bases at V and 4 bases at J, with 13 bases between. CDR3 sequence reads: CASSGPDLSTGELFF. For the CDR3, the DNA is TGTGCCAGCAGTGGTCCCGACTTGAGCACCGGGGAGCTGTTTTTT. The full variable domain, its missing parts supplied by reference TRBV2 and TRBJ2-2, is EPEVTQTPSHQVTQMGQEVILRCVPISNHLYFYWYRQILGQKVEFLVSFYNNEISEKSEIFDDQFSVERPDGSNFTLKIRSTKLEDSAMYFCASSGPDLSTGELFFGEGSRLTVL.

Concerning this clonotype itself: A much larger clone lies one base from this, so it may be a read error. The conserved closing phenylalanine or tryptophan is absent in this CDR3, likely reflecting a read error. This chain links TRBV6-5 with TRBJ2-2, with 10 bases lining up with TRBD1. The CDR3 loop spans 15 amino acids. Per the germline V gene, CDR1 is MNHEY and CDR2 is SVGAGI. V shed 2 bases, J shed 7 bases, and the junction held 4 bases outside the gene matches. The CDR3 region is CASSYGTGANGELFL. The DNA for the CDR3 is TGTGCCAGCAGTTACGGGACAGGGGCAAACGGGGAGCTGTTTCTT.

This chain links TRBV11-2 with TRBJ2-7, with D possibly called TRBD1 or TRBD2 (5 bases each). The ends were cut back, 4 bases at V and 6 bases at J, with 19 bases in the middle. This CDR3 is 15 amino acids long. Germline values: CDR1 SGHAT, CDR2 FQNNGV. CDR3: CASSSWGPELREQYF. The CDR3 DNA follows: TGTGCCAGCAGCTCCTGGGGACCCGAACTACGCGAGCAGTACTTC.

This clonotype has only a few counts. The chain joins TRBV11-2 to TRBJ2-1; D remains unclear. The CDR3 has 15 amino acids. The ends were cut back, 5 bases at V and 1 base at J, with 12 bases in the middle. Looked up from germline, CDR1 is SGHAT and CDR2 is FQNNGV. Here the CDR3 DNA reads TGTGCCAGCAGCCTCCAGAGATCTTCCTACAATGAGCAGTTCTTC. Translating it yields CASSLQRSSYNEQFF. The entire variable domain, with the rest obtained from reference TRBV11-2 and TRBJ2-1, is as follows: EAGVAQSPRYKIIEKRQSVAFWCNPISGHATLYWYQQILGQGPKLLIQFQNNGVVDDSQLPKDRFSAERLKGVDSTLKIQPAKLEDSAVYLCASSLQRSSYNEQFFGPGTRLTVL.

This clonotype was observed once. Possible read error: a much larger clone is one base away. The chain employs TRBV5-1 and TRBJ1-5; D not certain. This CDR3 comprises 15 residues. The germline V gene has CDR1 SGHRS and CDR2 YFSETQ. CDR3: CASSLDATRDQPQRF. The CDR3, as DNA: TGCGCCAGCAGCTTGGATGCGACGCGGGATCAGCCCCAGCGTTTT.

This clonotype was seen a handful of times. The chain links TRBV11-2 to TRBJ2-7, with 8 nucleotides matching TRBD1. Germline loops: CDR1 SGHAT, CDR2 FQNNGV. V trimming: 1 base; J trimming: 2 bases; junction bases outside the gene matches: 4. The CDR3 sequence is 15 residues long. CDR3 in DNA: TGTGCCAGCAGCTTAGGGGGACAGGCCGCCTACGAGCAGTACTTC. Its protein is CASSLGGQAAYEQYF.

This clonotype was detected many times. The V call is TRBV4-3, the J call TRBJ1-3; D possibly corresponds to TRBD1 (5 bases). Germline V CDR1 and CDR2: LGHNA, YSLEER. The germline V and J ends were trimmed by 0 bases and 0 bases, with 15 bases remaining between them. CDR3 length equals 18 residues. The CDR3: CASSQELGRAISGNTIYF. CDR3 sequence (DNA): TGCGCCAGCAGCCAAGAACTTGGCAGGGCTATCTCTGGAAACACCATATATTTT.

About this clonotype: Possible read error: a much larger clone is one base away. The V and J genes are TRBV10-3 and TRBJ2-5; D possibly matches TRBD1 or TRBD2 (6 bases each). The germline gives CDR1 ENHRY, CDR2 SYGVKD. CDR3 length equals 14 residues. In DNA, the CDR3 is TGTGCCACCAGTGAAATAGGGGGGCAAGAGACCCAGTACTTC. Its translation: CATSEIGGQETQYF.

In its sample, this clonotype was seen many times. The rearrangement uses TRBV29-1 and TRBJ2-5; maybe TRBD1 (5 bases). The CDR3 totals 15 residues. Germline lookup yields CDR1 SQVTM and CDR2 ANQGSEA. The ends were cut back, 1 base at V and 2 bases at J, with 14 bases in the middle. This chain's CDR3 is CSVEGGQGIQETQYF. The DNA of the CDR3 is TGCAGCGTTGAAGGGGGTCAGGGTATACAAGAGACCCAGTACTTC.

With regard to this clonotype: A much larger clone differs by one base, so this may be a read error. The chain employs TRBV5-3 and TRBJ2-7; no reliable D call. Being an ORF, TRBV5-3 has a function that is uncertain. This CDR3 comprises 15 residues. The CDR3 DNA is TGTGCCAGCAGCTCGAGTAGAGGCTACGCCCACGAGCAGTACTTC. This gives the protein CASSSSRGYAHEQYF.

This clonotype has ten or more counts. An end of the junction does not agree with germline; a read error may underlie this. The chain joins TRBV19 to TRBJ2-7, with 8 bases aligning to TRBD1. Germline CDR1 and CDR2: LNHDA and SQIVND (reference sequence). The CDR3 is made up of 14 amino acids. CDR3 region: CASSHGTGAYEQYF. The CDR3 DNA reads TGCGCCAGCAGCCACGGGACAGGCGCCTACGAGCAGTACTTC.

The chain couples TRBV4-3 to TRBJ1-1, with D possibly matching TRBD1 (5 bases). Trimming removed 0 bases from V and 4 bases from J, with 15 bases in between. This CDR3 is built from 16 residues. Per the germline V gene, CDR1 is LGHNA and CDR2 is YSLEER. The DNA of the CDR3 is TGCGCCAGCAGCCAAGAGCGAGGACAAATGAGCACTGAAGCTTTCTTT. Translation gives CASSQERGQMSTEAFF.

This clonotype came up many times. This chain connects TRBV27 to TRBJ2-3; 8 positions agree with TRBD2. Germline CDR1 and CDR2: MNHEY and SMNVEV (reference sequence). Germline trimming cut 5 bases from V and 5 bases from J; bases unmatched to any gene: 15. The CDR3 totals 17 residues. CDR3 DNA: TGTGCCAGCAGTGAACGGACTAGCCTACCTAGGATAGATACGCAGTATTTT. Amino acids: CASSERTSLPRIDTQYF.

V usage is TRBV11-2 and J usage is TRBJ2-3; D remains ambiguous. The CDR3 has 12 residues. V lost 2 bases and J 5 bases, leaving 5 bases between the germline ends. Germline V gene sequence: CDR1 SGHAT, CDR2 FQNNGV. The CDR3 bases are TGTGCCAGCAGCTTATCCCAAGATACGCAGTATTTT. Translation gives CASSLSQDTQYF.

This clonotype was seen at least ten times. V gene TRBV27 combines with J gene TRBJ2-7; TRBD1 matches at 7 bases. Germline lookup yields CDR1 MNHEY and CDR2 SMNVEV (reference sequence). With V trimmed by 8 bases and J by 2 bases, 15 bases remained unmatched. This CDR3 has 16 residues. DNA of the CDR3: TGTGCCAGCGGCCTACTCGGGACAGTCGGGGCCTACGAGCAGTACTTC. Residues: CASGLLGTVGAYEQYF.

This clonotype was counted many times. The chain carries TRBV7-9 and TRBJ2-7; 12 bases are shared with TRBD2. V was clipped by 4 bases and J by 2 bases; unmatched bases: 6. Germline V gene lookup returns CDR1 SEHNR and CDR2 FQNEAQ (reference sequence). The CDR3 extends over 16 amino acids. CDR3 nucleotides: TGTGCCAGCAGCTCCGGGACTAGCGGGCCCACCTACGAGCAGTACTTC. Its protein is CASSSGTSGPTYEQYF.